Listed below are T cell receptor beta chains from one sample, sequenced in a study of T cell changes during pregnancy in multiple sclerosis. Using immunoSEQ multiplex PCR, the repertoire was profiled, and TCRdb retains in-frame clones only, with some absent. The sample records tens of thousands of clones, 94% being singletons. The specimen was peripheral blood, collected after pregnancy. Every receptor here comes from a female donor in good health, enrolled as a control in a pregnancy study. CDR3s include the opening cysteine and the closing phenylalanine or tryptophan. The order of the fields is V gene, CDR3 length, J gene, CDR3 protein.

>TRBV5-4|16|TRBJ1-1
CASSLGPGHMNTEAFF
>TRBV6-5|15|TRBJ2-7
CASSRTGMGNYEQYF
>TRBV2|15|TRBJ1-2
CASAYSGGGPGGYTF
>TRBV4-1|17|TRBJ2-1
CASSQDQARGAYNEQFF
>TRBV2|15|TRBJ2-1
CASDNRTGGSNEQFF
>TRBV2|15|TRBJ2-3
CASSAGTAGTDTQYF
>TRBV7-2|14|TRBJ1-5
CASSGTGGPQPQHF
>TRBV5-4|14|TRBJ1-1
CASSGQGGDTEAFF
>TRBV6-5|13|TRBJ2-7
CASGAGASYEQYF
>TRBV19|16|TRBJ2-1
CASRRGGLPDGDEQFF
>TRBV15|13|TRBJ2-2
CATSRSGTGELFF
>TRBV5-1|15|TRBJ1-2
CASSPGAGGAYGYTF
>TRBV5-1|13|TRBJ2-7
CASSSERRDEQYF
>TRBV5-1|14|TRBJ1-1
CASSLEGANTEAFF
>TRBV5-1|15|TRBJ2-1
CASSFLTGLNNEQFF
>TRBV28|15|TRBJ1-2
CASSPGGEKNYGYTF
>TRBV2|16|TRBJ2-4
CASSEAEGTAKNIQYF
>TRBV21-1|15|TRBJ2-7
CASSNSRDRGYEQYF
>TRBV5-8|17|TRBJ1-2
CASSLGGDLDYDYGYTF
>TRBV11-2|15|TRBJ1-4
CASSLDARGNEKLFF
>TRBV18|14|TRBJ1-2
CASSLQVEGSGYTF
>TRBV10-3|14|TRBJ2-2
CAITGTGITGELFF
>TRBV7-9|16|TRBJ2-7
CASSSISGRANYEQYF
>TRBV28|13|TRBJ1-3
CASSSPFGNTIYF
>TRBV27|11|TRBJ2-5
CASKGEETQYF
>TRBV18|19|TRBJ2-7
CASSPAGLAGLHSSYEQYF
>TRBV11-2|15|TRBJ2-3
CASSLEGQRTDTQYF
>TRBV5-1|16|TRBJ2-5
CASSSPSDWERETQYF
>TRBV28|13|TRBJ1-1
CASTVQGYSKAFF
>TRBV7-2|14|TRBJ2-7
CASSLRQGSYEQYF
>TRBV5-5|13|TRBJ2-1
CASSLTSYNEQFF
>TRBV5-1|16|TRBJ2-5
CASSSGPTGFQETQYF
>TRBV6-5|15|TRBJ2-3
CASSPPGRSSDTQYF
>TRBV28|18|TRBJ2-2
CASSPGLAGGPGTGELFF
>TRBV2|15|TRBJ2-5
CASSDQMTGEETQYF
>TRBV28|12|TRBJ2-7
CASTAGSYEQYF
>TRBV5-4|13|TRBJ2-5
CASSLRQGETQYF
>TRBV7-9|14|TRBJ2-3
CASSETLATDTQYF
>TRBV5-6|11|TRBJ1-2
CASRLESGYTF
>TRBV28|11|TRBJ1-2
CASSSQYGYTF
>TRBV4-1|16|TRBJ2-2
CASSQEGTGNTGELFF
>TRBV7-6|17|TRBJ2-2
CASSLDRLAGDTGELFF
>TRBV21-1|14|TRBJ1-4
CASSIQENNEKLFF
>TRBV7-8|16|TRBJ2-1
CASLNRRSGYYNEQFF
>TRBV4-1|14|TRBJ2-1
CASSRPSPYNEQFF
>TRBV5-6|18|TRBJ2-7
CASSPPYSSGRARSEQYF
>TRBV28|15|TRBJ2-7
CASSLEREGSYEQYF
>TRBV19|16|TRBJ2-7
CASSAGLAGGSYEQYF
>TRBV28|14|TRBJ2-5
CASSLSPLRETQYF
>TRBV15|14|TRBJ2-7
CATSRGERVGEQYF